This paragraph covers one T cell receptor (beta chain) sequence. The antigen is undetermined. The donors, healthy adults who were HIV-negative, had experienced no recent acute infections or vaccinations. The run depth of the assay was deep. This table comes from immunoSEQ multiplex PCR, and its TCRdb copy is limited to in-frame clones, with some not included. This sample has 2,500,000 or so clones, with approximately 90% found just once. The data derive from a study of shared clonotypes between healthy human individuals. Study in general: The donor pool was made up of a couple of women and a few men aged 18 to 49.

Notes on the study in general: It was observed that 5% to 6.5% of naive CD4 clonotypes were shared across several donors.

The CDR3 runs to 11 residues. Per germline, CDR1 SGHDN and CDR2 FVKESK. Trimming removed 1 base from V and 13 bases from J, with 8 bases in between. V is TRBV14 and J is TRBJ2-4; D not resolved. Sample: naive CD4+ T cells from PBMCs. Described subset: CD45RA+ positively selected. This TCR came from a man younger than 35 in good health. Some clones in this sample may be carry-over from other donors' samples. The CDR3 here is CASSQGWLQYF. In DNA, the CDR3 is TGTGCCAGCAGCCAAGGCTGGCTGCAGTACTTC.